A selection of T cell receptor beta chains follows, all from one sample in a study of beta chain features in type 1 diabetes. Profiled with immunoSEQ multiplex PCR; TCRdb holds only in-frame clones, not every one. The data hold 220,000 or so clones, with roughly two thirds observed a single time. The sequenced sample consisted of naive CD4+ T cells from blood. All receptors come from a man aged 30 to 39 in good health. The CDR3 runs from the conserved cysteine through the conserved F or W. A D gene is named only where the DNA matches it firmly. Size is omitted from some rows. Given values are once, few, many or a class for expanded clones.

D gene,J gene,clone size,V gene,CDR3 protein,CDR3 DNA
TRBD1,TRBJ1-2,-,TRBV29-1,CSTSPTGDGYTF,TGCAGCACTTCCCCGACAGGGGATGGCTACACCTTC
-,TRBJ2-7,-,TRBV9,CASSDRDSGYEQYF,TGTGCCAGCAGCGACCGGGACTCAGGCTACGAGCAGTACTTC
-,TRBJ2-1,-,TRBV30,CAWSVREEQFF,TGTGCCTGGAGTGTACGAGAGGAGCAGTTCTTC
-,TRBJ2-7,few,TRBV29-1,CSVLSGYEQYF,TGCAGCGTTCTTAGCGGCTACGAGCAGTACTTC
TRBD2,TRBJ2-7,once,TRBV30,CAWSPTSGSYEQYF,TGTGCCTGGAGTCCGACTAGCGGGAGCTACGAGCAGTACTTC
-,TRBJ2-1,-,TRBV29-1,CSVEWSTYNEQFF,TGCAGCGTTGAGTGGAGTACCTACAATGAGCAGTTCTTC
TRBD1,TRBJ2-5,-,TRBV5-1,CASSLTGQGETQYF,TGCGCCAGCAGCCTGACAGGACAGGGTGAGACCCAGTACTTC
-,TRBJ2-6,-,TRBV30,CAWTARVLPSGANVLTF,TGTGCCTGGACCGCCAGGGTCCTACCCTCTGGGGCCAACGTCCTGACTTTC
-,TRBJ2-1,few,TRBV10-3,CAISVQGNEQFF,TGTGCCATCAGTGTACAGGGAAATGAGCAGTTCTTC
-,TRBJ2-3,-,TRBV7-2,CASGLRTDTQYF,TGTGCCAGCGGGCTCCGAACAGATACGCAGTATTTT
-,TRBJ2-5,few,TRBV5-1,CASSSPEETQYF,TGCGCCAGCAGCTCCCCCGAAGAGACCCAGTACTTC
-,TRBJ1-5,-,TRBV6-1,CASSREGNQPQHF,TGTGCCAGCAGCAGGGAGGGCAATCAGCCCCAGCATTTT
-,TRBJ2-3,-,TRBV7-2,CASSLQKSTDTQYF,TGTGCCAGCAGCTTACAGAAGAGCACAGATACGCAGTATTTT
-,TRBJ2-7,-,TRBV4-3,CASSQAHRDEQYF,TGCGCCAGCAGCCAAGCCCACAGGGATGAGCAGTACTTC
-,TRBJ2-2,-,TRBV7-9,CASSYYRDTGELFF,TGTGCCAGCAGTTACTACAGGGATACCGGGGAGCTGTTTTTT
-,TRBJ2-5,-,TRBV5-4,CATSPGSQGETQYF,TGTGCCACCTCCCCCGGGTCTCAGGGAGAGACCCAGTACTTC
-,TRBJ2-7,once,TRBV30,CAWRKGERDEQYF,TGTGCCTGGAGAAAGGGGGAACGGGACGAGCAGTACTTC
-,TRBJ1-1,-,TRBV29-1,CSAAGGNLYTEAFF,TGCAGCGCTGCCGGGGGGAATTTGTACACTGAAGCTTTCTTT
-,TRBJ1-3,-,TRBV18,CASSPESSGNTIYF,TGTGCCAGCTCACCAGAAAGCTCTGGAAACACCATATATTTT
-,TRBJ1-3,-,TRBV30,CARDNLSGNTIYF,TGTGCCCGCGACAACCTCTCTGGAAACACCATATATTTT
-,TRBJ2-7,-,TRBV11-2,CASSGLLYEQYF,TGTGCCAGCAGCGGATTACTTTACGAGCAGTACTTC
-,TRBJ2-7,-,TRBV5-1,CASSRAENYEQYF,TGCGCCAGCAGTAGGGCGGAGAACTACGAGCAGTACTTC
-,TRBJ2-3,-,TRBV5-1,CASSIRDGRADTQYF,TGCGCCAGCAGCATCCGGGACGGCCGGGCAGATACGCAGTATTTT
-,TRBJ2-3,-,TRBV30,CAWNGQFTDTQYF,TGTGCCTGGAACGGACAATTCACAGATACGCAGTATTTT
-,TRBJ2-3,-,TRBV28,CASSLLTDTQYF,TGTGCCAGCAGTTTACTCACAGATACGCAGTATTTT
-,TRBJ1-2,-,TRBV30,CAWRHTGTHYGYTF,TGTGCCTGGAGACACACCGGGACACACTATGGCTACACCTTC
-,TRBJ2-4,-,TRBV2,CASSEEEGKNIQYF,TGTGCCAGCAGTGAAGAAGAAGGCAAAAACATTCAGTACTTC
-,TRBJ2-5,few,TRBV29-1,CSVEGQGQETQYF,TGCAGCGTTGAAGGGCAGGGCCAAGAGACCCAGTACTTC
-,TRBJ2-3,-,TRBV5-1,CASSPGTPSTDTQYF,TGCGCCAGCAGCCCGGGGACACCAAGCACAGATACGCAGTATTTT
-,TRBJ2-5,-,TRBV30,CAGAKTLETQYF,TGTGCCGGAGCAAAGACGCTAGAGACCCAGTACTTC
-,TRBJ2-6,-,TRBV7-2,CASSLQMTGANVLTF,TGTGCCAGCAGCTTACAGATGACTGGGGCCAACGTCCTGACTTTC
TRBD2,TRBJ2-1,-,TRBV4-3,CASSQDRGTSAYNEQFF,TGCGCCAGCAGCCAAGATAGAGGGACTAGCGCCTACAATGAGCAGTTCTTC
TRBD1,TRBJ1-2,-,TRBV7-2,CASSPTGGTYGYTF,TGTGCCAGCAGCCCGACAGGGGGCACCTATGGCTACACCTTC
-,TRBJ2-5,-,TRBV30,CAWSPGWKGTQYF,TGTGCCTGGAGTCCTGGATGGAAAGGGACCCAGTACTTC
-,TRBJ2-3,few,TRBV29-1,CSVASRAIDTQYF,TGCAGCGTTGCGAGCAGGGCTATAGATACGCAGTATTTT
-,TRBJ2-3,-,TRBV13,CASLRGVASDTQYF,TGTGCCAGCTTGCGAGGGGTCGCGTCGGATACGCAGTATTTT